The source of this T cell receptor (beta chain) is a study of T cells in Graves' hyperthyroidism and ophthalmopathy. The study's findings and limits: The blood repertoire included most of the expanded thyroid clonotypes above 0.001.

Diagnoses were made from clinical symptoms, serum measures (thyroxine and TRAb), thyroid ultrasound and orbital computed tomography. The PBMCs had their origin in 10 ml of fresh peripheral blood. From RNA transcripts, TCR beta CDR3 regions were amplified. RT-PCR in the first round (using the HTBI primer set) targeted the TCR CDR3. TCRdb processed the multiplex PCR reads anew with MiXCR; each CDR3 protein has one entry. Of 300,000 to 500,000 distinct CDR3 sequences in the sample, roughly 13% were seen once. In this sample, this clonotype turned up a few times. The antigen remains undetermined. This CDR3 contains 13 residues. The V and J ends lost 7 bases and 0 bases respectively, with 9 bases between them. The germline V gene encodes CDR1 SQVTM and CDR2 ANQGSEA.

The clonotype originates from a middle-aged man with Graves' ophthalmopathy. The V and J genes are TRBV29-1 and TRBJ2-2; D is unclear. The sample consisted of blood. The CDR3, as DNA: TGCAGCGCATCTACGGCGAACACCGGGGAGCTGTTTTTT. Its protein product is CSASTANTGELFF.